This section outlines one T cell receptor beta chain sequence together with its context. Antigen: not known. The ends were cut back, 6 bases at V and 0 bases at J, with 15 bases in the middle. The CDR3 extends over 15 amino acids. Germline CDR1 reads LNHDA; CDR2 reads SQIVND (reference sequence). These data are taken from a study of OX40 agonist ivuxolimab in advanced cancers. Study-wide points: Averaged across samples, CD8+ T cells carried more expanded clones than CD4+ did. Nonresponders, in some cases, also had low normalized T-cell clonal expansion.

This table comes from immunoSEQ multiplex PCR, and its TCRdb copy is limited to in-frame clones, with some not included. The sample holds about 94,000 clones, roughly 87% seen once. This TCR came from an adult with an advanced solid tumor such as melanoma, head and neck, liver or kidney cancer. The rearrangement uses TRBV19 and TRBJ2-7; D possibly uses TRBD1 or TRBD2 (5 bases each). The sample here was CD4+ or CD8+ T cells sorted from blood, taken in a trial of the OX40 agonist ivuxolimab. CDR3 protein: CASRARGRNSYEQYF. CDR3 bases: TGTGCCAGTAGAGCCCGGGGACGCAACTCCTACGAGCAGTACTTC.